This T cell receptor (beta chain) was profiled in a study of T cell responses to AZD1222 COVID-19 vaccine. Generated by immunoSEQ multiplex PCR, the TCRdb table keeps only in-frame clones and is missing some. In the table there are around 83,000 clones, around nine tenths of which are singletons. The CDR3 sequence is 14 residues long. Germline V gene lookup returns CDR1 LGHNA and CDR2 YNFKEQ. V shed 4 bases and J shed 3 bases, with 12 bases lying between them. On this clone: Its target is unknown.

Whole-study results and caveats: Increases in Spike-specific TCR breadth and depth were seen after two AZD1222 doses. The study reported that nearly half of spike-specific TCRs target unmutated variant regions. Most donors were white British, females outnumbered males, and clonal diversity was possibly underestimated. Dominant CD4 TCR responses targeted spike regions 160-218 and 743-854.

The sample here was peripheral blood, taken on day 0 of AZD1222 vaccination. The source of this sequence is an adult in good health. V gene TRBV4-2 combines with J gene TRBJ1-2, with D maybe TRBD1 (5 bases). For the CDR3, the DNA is TGTGCCAGCAGCCCCCGTGGGGGTGACTATGGCTACACCTTC. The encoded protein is CASSPRGGDYGYTF.